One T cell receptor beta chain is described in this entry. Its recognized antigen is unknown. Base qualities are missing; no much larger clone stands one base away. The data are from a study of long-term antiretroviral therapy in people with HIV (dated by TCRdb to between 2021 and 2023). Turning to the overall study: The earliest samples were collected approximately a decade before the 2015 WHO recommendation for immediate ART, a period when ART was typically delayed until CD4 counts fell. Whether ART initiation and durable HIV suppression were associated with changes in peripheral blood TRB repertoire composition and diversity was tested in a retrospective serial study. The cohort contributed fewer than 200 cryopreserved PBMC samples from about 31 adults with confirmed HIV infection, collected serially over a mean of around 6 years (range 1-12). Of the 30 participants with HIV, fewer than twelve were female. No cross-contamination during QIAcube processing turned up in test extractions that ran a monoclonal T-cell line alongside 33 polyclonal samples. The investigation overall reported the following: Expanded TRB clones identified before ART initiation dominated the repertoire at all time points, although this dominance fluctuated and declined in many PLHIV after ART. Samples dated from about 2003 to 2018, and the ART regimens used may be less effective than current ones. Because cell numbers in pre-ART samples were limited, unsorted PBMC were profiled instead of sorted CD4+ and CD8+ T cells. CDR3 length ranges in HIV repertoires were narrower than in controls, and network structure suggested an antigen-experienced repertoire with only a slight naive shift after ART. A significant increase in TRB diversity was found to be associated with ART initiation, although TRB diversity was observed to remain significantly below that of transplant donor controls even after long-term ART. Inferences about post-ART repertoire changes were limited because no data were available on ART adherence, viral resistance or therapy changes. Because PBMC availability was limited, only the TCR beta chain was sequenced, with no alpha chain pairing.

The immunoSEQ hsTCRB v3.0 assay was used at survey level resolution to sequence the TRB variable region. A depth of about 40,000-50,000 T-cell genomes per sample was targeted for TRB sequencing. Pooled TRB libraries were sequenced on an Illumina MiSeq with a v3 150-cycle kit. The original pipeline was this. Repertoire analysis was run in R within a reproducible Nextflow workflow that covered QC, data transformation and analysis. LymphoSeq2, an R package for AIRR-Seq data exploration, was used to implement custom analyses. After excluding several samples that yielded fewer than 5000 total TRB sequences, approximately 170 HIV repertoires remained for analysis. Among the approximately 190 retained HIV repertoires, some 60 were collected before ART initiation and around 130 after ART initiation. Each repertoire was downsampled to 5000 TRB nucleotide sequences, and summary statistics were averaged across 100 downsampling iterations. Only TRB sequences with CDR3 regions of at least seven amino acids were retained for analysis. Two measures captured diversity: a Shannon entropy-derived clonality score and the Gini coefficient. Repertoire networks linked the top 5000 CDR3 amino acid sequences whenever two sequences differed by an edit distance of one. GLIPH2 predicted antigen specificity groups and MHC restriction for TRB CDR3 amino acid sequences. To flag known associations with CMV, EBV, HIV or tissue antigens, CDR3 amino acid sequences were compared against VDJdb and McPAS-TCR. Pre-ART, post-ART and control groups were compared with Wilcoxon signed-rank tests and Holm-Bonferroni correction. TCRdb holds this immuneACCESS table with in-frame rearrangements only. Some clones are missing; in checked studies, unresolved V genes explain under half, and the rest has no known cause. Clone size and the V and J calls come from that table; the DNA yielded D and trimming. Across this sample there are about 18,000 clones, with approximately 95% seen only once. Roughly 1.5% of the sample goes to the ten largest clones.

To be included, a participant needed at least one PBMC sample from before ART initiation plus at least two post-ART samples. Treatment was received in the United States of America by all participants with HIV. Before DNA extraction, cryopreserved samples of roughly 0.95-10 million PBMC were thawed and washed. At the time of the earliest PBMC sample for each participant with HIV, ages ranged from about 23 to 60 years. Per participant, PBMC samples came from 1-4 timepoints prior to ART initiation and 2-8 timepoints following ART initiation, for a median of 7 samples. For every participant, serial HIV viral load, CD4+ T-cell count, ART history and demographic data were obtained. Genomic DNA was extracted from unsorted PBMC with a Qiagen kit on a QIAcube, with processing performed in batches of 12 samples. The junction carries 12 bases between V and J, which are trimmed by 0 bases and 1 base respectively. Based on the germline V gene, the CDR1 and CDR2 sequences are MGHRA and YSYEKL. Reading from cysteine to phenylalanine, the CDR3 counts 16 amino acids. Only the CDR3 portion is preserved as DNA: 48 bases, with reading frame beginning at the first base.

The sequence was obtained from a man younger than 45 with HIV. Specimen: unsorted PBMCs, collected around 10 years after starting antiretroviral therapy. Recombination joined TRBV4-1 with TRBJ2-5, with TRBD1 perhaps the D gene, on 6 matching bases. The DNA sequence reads TGCGCCAGCAGCCAAGAAATGGGACATCTCCAAGAGACCCAGTACTTC. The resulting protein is CASSQEMGHLQETQYF.